Listed here are 15 T cell receptor beta chains from one sample, sequenced in a study of shared clonotypes between healthy human individuals. TCRdb's table, derived via immunoSEQ multiplex PCR, lists solely in-frame clones and lacks some. The table has about 560,000 clones, roughly 72% seen once. Sequenced sample: PBMCs. Receptors were obtained from a middle-aged woman in good health. Some clones in this sample may be carry-over from other donors' samples.

This clone was seen once. The CDR3 nucleotides read TGTGCCAGCAGCTTAGATTTGGTCAGGGCCGCCTACGAGCAGTACTTC. Translation: CASSLDLVRAAYEQYF. The V gene is TRBV11-2, the J gene TRBJ2-7; possible D gene TRBD1, 5 bases. V dropped 0 bases and J dropped 2 bases, with 14 bases sitting between them. Germline values: CDR1 SGHAT, CDR2 FQNNGV. CDR3 length: 16 residues. The full variable domain, completed using reference TRBV11-2 and TRBJ2-7, is EAGVAQSPRYKIIEKRQSVAFWCNPISGHATLYWYQQILGQGPKLLIQFQNNGVVDDSQLPKDRFSAERLKGVDSTLKIQPAKLEDSAVYLCASSLDLVRAAYEQYFGPGTRLTVT.

The chain employs TRBV14 and TRBJ2-7; no definite D call. Germline CDR1 and CDR2: SGHDN and FVKESK. CDR3 length: 15 amino acids. V was pared by 0 bases and J by 2 bases, with 11 bases between. The CDR3 DNA sequence: TGTGCCAGCAGCCAAGAAGGCGGCGGCACCTACGAGCAGTACTTC. This sequence encodes CASSQEGGGTYEQYF.

The chain employs TRBV4-1 and TRBJ1-1, with unresolved D. Germline lookup yields CDR1 MGHRA and CDR2 YSYEKL. This CDR3 has 15 residues. Trimming removed 0 bases at V and 5 bases at J, with 13 bases between. CDR3 nucleotide sequence: TGCGCCAGCAGCCAAGAGGTGGTGGAGAAAACTGAAGCTTTCTTT. The encoded protein is CASSQEVVEKTEAFF.

The chain couples TRBV29-1 to TRBJ1-2, with TRBD1 matching 7 bases. CDR1 and CDR2 from the germline V gene are SQVTM and ANQGSEA. CDR3 length equals 14 residues. After removal of 6 bases from V and 4 bases from J, the junction contained 11 bases not matched to a gene. This CDR3 reads CSVALLTGSYGYTF. For the CDR3, the DNA is TGCAGCGTCGCACTCCTGACAGGGTCCTATGGCTACACCTTC.

The V gene is TRBV6-5, the J gene TRBJ2-3; 13 bases are a match to TRBD2. Germline CDR1 is MNHEY and CDR2 is SVGAGI. The CDR3 extends over 16 amino acids. V gave up 4 bases and J gave up 4 bases; unmatched junction bases: 5. CDR3 in amino acids: CASSFGLAGAPDTQYF. CDR3 bases: TGTGCCAGCAGTTTTGGACTAGCGGGAGCCCCAGATACGCAGTATTTT.

In its sample, this clone was seen a few times. The genes are TRBV5-1 and TRBJ1-5; possibly TRBD1 for D (6 bases). This CDR3 contains 14 residues. Germline V lookup: CDR1 SGHRS, CDR2 YFSETQ. V was pared by 0 bases and J by 8 bases, with 12 bases between. For the CDR3, the DNA is TGCGCCAGCAGCTTGGAAGGGGGGGTGGAGCCCCAGCATTTT. The encoded protein is CASSLEGGVEPQHF. The whole variable domain, filled in from reference TRBV5-1 and TRBJ1-5, reads KAGVTQTPRYLIKTRGQQVTLSCSPISGHRSVSWYQQTPGQGLQFLFEYFSETQRNKGNFPGRFSGRQFSNSRSEMNVSTLELGDSALYLCASSLEGGVEPQHFGDGTRLSIL.

The chain couples TRBV5-6 to TRBJ2-7; the D is unclear. Trimming shortened V by 0 bases and J by 7 bases, and 11 bases separated the two germline ends. Germline CDR1 and CDR2: SGHDT and YYEEEE. The CDR3 contains 13 residues. The CDR3 DNA follows: TGTGCCAGCAGCTTGGCGGCCACGCGTGAGCAGTACTTC. Translating gives CASSLAATREQYF.

This chain links TRBV10-2 with TRBJ1-2; perhaps TRBD1 as D (5 bases). There are 16 residues in the CDR3. V lost 4 bases to trimming and J lost 4 bases, with 19 bases between them. Germline V lookup: CDR1 WSHSY, CDR2 SAAADI. The CDR3 nucleotides read TGCGCCAGCAGTGTACTTGGGGCACTCAACGGCTATGGCTACACCTTC. Amino acids: CASSVLGALNGYGYTF.

The chain employs TRBV18 and TRBJ2-2; D may correspond to TRBD1 or TRBD2 (5 bases each). The CDR3 covers 16 residues. V was pared by 4 bases and J by 3 bases, with 15 bases between. The germline V gene encodes CDR1 KGHSH and CDR2 LQKENI. CDR3 protein: CASSHGGQGDTGELFF. The CDR3, as DNA: TGTGCCAGCTCACACGGCGGGCAGGGAGACACCGGGGAGCTGTTTTTT.

Of note for this clone: The sample has other DNA sequences that encode this CDR3 too. The V and J genes are TRBV4-1 and TRBJ1-5; D unclear. The CDR3 has 15 amino acids. The V gene's germline CDR1 is MGHRA and CDR2 YSYEKL. V was cut by 4 bases and J by 0 bases, with 10 bases left in between. The CDR3 DNA sequence: TGCGCCAGCAGCCGAACAGAATATAGCAATCAGCCCCAGCATTTT. Its translation is CASSRTEYSNQPQHF.

The chain couples TRBV11-2 to TRBJ2-3, with D perhaps matching TRBD1 (5 bases). Germline CDR1 SGHAT, CDR2 FQNNGV. The CDR3 is made up of 15 amino acids. Between the trimmed V and J ends, which lost 2 bases and 7 bases, there was a span of 16 bases. The chain's CDR3 is CASSLRRTTSNTQYF. In DNA, the CDR3 is TGTGCCAGCAGCTTACGCCGGACAACATCAAATACGCAGTATTTT.

V and J are TRBV4-1 and TRBJ2-3; 11 bases map to TRBD2. CDR1 MGHRA and CDR2 YSYEKL come from the germline V gene. The length of the CDR3 is 15 residues. V lost 4 bases, J lost 2 bases, and 2 bases stayed unmatched. CDR3 coding DNA: TGCGCCAGCAGCCCGGGACTAGCGGACACAGATACGCAGTATTTT. It yields the protein CASSPGLADTDTQYF.

The chain carries TRBV11-2 and TRBJ2-1; 10 nucleotides line up with TRBD2. The germline V gene encodes CDR1 SGHAT and CDR2 FQNNGV. The CDR3 covers 15 residues. The V and J ends lost 4 bases and 2 bases, in that order; junction bases with no gene match: 2. CDR3 region: CASSSAGGPYNEQFF. CDR3 bases: TGTGCCAGCAGCTCAGCGGGAGGGCCCTACAATGAGCAGTTCTTC.

As for this clone: One end of the junction fails to match germline, which may point to a read error. Within the sample, other DNA sequences also encode this same CDR3. The V gene is TRBV6-6, the J gene TRBJ1-4, with TRBD1 matching 8 bases. The CDR3 consists of 14 residues. Germline lookup yields CDR1 MNHNY and CDR2 SVGAGI (reference sequence). The CDR3 loop reads CASSYGTGLEKLLF. The CDR3, as DNA: TGTGCCAGCAGTTACGGGACAGGTCTTGAAAAACTGTTGTTT.

The chain carries TRBV10-3 and TRBJ1-5; the match to TRBD1 covers 9 bases. Per the germline V gene, CDR1 is ENHRY and CDR2 is SYGVKD. V shed 0 bases, J shed 4 bases, and the junction held 4 bases outside the gene matches. The CDR3 is made up of 16 amino acids. The CDR3 coding sequence is TGTGCCATCAGTGAGTCTGGGGGACAGGGAAATCAGCCCCAGCATTTT. It specifies CAISESGGQGNQPQHF.